This T cell receptor beta chain was obtained from a study of type 1 regulatory T cells. Germline assignment: CDR1 DFQATT and CDR2 SNEGSKA (reference sequence). This CDR3 is 14 amino acids long. The V and J ends lost 4 bases and 1 base respectively, with 10 bases between them. TCRdb passed the reads through MiXCR, listing each CDR3 protein once. The sample lists about 68,000 distinct CDR3 sequences; about 62% were seen once. For this clonotype: As yet, its antigen is unknown.

The source is a human donor in good health. The chain recombines TRBV20-1 with TRBJ2-2; TRBD2 is a possible D gene (5 bases). The sample was cultured T cells, either the whole culture or a sorted T cell fraction (not recorded which). Regarding subset: Tr1-enriched cell product generated in vitro against host alloantigens. The CDR3, as DNA: TGCAGTGCTACCGAGGGAGTGAACACCGGGGAGCTGTTTTTT. The encoded protein is CSATEGVNTGELFF.